The clone carrying this T cell receptor beta chain showed up just a few times. Its antigen is not identified. The data belong to a study of tumor-infiltrating lymphocytes in primary liver carcinoma. Study-wide background: Surgeons treated the primary liver carcinoma of the patients by surgical resection. Study-level findings and limits: Significantly greater top-250-clone fractions characterized tumors relative to blood (p = 0.039).

Germline CDR1 reads MNHNY; CDR2 reads SVGAGI (reference sequence). There are 14 residues in the CDR3. With V trimmed by 10 bases and J by 6 bases, 15 bases remained unmatched. TCR beta cDNA was prepared out of roughly 0.5 ug total RNA by means of a constant-region primer. Investigators got TCR beta libraries out of three nested multiplex PCR rounds, done with slightly modified ARM-PCR. Both of the initial two PCR rounds ran for about 11 cycles and employed TRBV1-TRBV30 forward primers alongside a C-beta reverse primer. TCRdb independently ran MiXCR on the multiplex PCR reads; one entry per CDR3 protein. Here the sample spans 250,000 to 350,000 distinct CDR3 sequences, roughly 60% being singletons. It was unsorted whole blood that yielded blood RNA, and germline DNA was also extracted. Blood samples of 3.5 to 4 milliliters were drawn preoperatively.

Sequencing was done on a sample of peripheral blood. This sequence originates from a woman in her thirties with primary liver carcinoma and hepatitis B virus infection. The chain combines TRBV6-6 with TRBJ2-7; 7 bases agree with TRBD1. This chain's CDR3 is CATKGQLPTGEQYF. CDR3 nucleotide sequence: TGTGCCACTAAGGGACAGCTCCCTACTGGCGAGCAGTACTTC.